This note documents a single T cell receptor (beta chain) sequence. Its antigen is currently unknown. The data stem from a study of blood T cells in healthy people across ages. Primers used in a second PCR of about 7 to 12 cycles were a sample-barcoded 5' primer and a J-beta primer mix. TCRdb recomputed calls from the 5' RACE reads with MiXCR, one row per CDR3 protein. Of fewer than 1.5 million distinct CDR3 sequences detected, around two fifths appear once; the ten largest clones hold around 8%. Study-wide points: Versus aged donors, long-lived donors had higher diversity and more naive CD4+ cells.

Donors were healthy Caucasian individuals from Russia aged roughly 6 to 90. Total RNA extracted from each sample amounted to at least 5 micrograms. CDR1 and CDR2 from the germline V gene are LGHDT and YNNKEL (reference sequence). The CDR3 sequence is 14 residues long. Trimming took 1 base from V and 4 from J, leaving 10 bases between them. V is TRBV3-1 and J is TRBJ1-2, with D tentatively TRBD1 (5 bases). The source of this sequence is a young woman in good health. The sequencing sample was made of blood. CDR3 DNA: TGTGCCAGCAGCCAAGTGGACGGGACCTATGGCTACACCTTC. It translates to CASSQVDGTYGYTF. The whole variable domain, remainder taken from reference TRBV3-1 and TRBJ1-2, is DTAVSQTPKYLVTQMGNDKSIKCEQNLGHDTMYWYKQDSKKFLKIMFSYNNKELIINETVPNRFSPKSPDKAHLNLHINSLELGDSAVYFCASSQVDGTYGYTFGSGTRLTVV.